Presented here are 2 T cell receptor beta chains from one specimen sequenced in a study of blood T cell repertoires in COVID-19. Assay used: immunoSEQ multiplex PCR; TCRdb lists only in-frame clones, some missing. The profile shows approximately 670,000 clones, 90% of them singletons. The material sequenced was peripheral blood. The origin of the receptors is a woman younger than 35 with acute or convalescent COVID-19.

V gene TRBV7-9 combines with J gene TRBJ1-2; TRBD1 aligns across 7 bases. The J segment lost 1 base and the V segment lost 0 bases, leaving 8 bases of the junction unmatched. Per the germline V gene, CDR1 is SEHNR and CDR2 is FQNEAQ (reference sequence). The CDR3 sequence is 17 residues long. CDR3 in amino acids: CASSLAIPRQGNYGYTF. In DNA, the CDR3 is TGTGCCAGCAGCTTAGCGATCCCAAGACAGGGTAACTATGGCTACACCTTC. The full variable domain, rest sourced from reference TRBV7-9 and TRBJ1-2, is DTGVSQNPRHKITKRGQNVTFRCDPISEHNRLYWYRQTLGQGPEFLTYFQNEAQLEKSRLLSDRFSAERPKGSFSTLEIQRTEQGDSAMYLCASSLAIPRQGNYGYTFGSGTRLTVV.

The rearrangement links TRBV4-2 to TRBJ1-6, with 7 bases that match TRBD1. The CDR3 contains 17 residues. Trimming at V came to 0 bases and at J to 7 bases, leaving 9 bases not matched to a gene. Germline V gene lookup returns CDR1 LGHNA and CDR2 YNFKEQ. This chain's CDR3 is CASSQEPPRGYNSPLHF. For the CDR3, the DNA is TGTGCCAGCAGCCAAGAACCCCCCAGGGGGTACAATTCACCCCTCCACTTT.